This T cell receptor beta chain was recovered during a study of T cells after posttransplantation cyclophosphamide. Here immunoSEQ multiplex PCR was the method, and the copy in TCRdb shows in-frame clones only, minus some. The sample was found to contain tens of thousands of clones, and every one recurs. Ten or more counts support this clone. Its antigen is unidentified. The CDR3 sequence is 17 residues long. Germline V CDR1 and CDR2: SGHAT, FQNNGV. Trimming removed 5 bases at V and 0 bases at J, with 16 bases between. This related bone marrow graft donor gave peripheral blood on the day of marrow donation. Study-wide points: TRB clonality was highly associated with recipient CMV seropositivity and reactivation.

The chain uses TRBV11-2 and TRBJ1-4; D remains ambiguous. Sequenced sample: PBMCs. This receptor was taken from a man aged 40-49 years in good health, CMV-negative, and a related stem cell transplant donor. The DNA for the CDR3 is TGTGCCAGCAGCCCGATTGCGGGTGGGACAACTAATGAAAAACTGTTTTTT. Amino acids: CASSPIAGGTTNEKLFF.